This T cell receptor beta chain was observed in a study of identical twins. Findings and caveats of the study: The degree of excess twin sharing was weaker in beta out-of-frame sequences. One should note that invariant MAIT and iNKT cells could partly confound zero-insertion analyses. Insertions were reduced in abundant cord blood beta clonotypes but not in memory repertoires. Low generation-probability sequences were in excess among twin-shared out-of-frame alpha sequences.

The CDR3 covers 15 residues. Germline V gene sequence: CDR1 MNHEY, CDR2 SMNVEV (reference sequence). V trimming: 5 bases; J trimming: 4 bases; junction bases outside the gene matches: 6. Each CDR3 protein is one row after TCRdb ran MiXCR on the 5' RACE reads. Of approximately 1.8 million distinct CDR3 sequences listed, roughly a third were seen once; the top ten hold 0.25% to 0.3%. This clonotype was seen only a few times. What it binds is unknown. This clonotype originated in a newborn girl in good health. Sequencing was done on a sample of cord blood. The gene calls are TRBV27 and TRBJ1-4; 8 bases map to TRBD1. CDR3 coding DNA: TGTGCCAGCAGTCTGCAGGGGGCGGTTAATGAAAAACTGTTTTTT. This sequence encodes CASSLQGAVNEKLFF.